The 2 T cell receptor beta chains listed next were all sequenced from one sample in a study of T-cell reconstitution after alpha-beta-depleted transplantation in children. Unique molecular identifiers were built into the TCRbeta library. TCRdb recomputed calls from the PCR reads with MiXCR, one row per CDR3 protein. This repertoire shows 550,000 to 600,000 distinct CDR3 sequences, 23% found once; its top ten account for 14%. Sequences were derived from PBMCs, mostly from graft donor cells, sampled 360 days after TCRalphabeta/CD19-depleted stem cell transplant. These receptors came from a boy less than two years old who had a stem cell transplant for acute myeloid leukemia, so the T cells may come from the graft donor.

This clonotype has ten or more counts. This chain connects TRBV12-3 or TRBV12-4 to TRBJ2-2; D is unclear. The germline V and J ends were trimmed by 6 bases and 0 bases, with 17 bases remaining between them. The CDR3 is 17 residues long. CDR3 residues: CASSQHSAGTNTGELFF. The CDR3, as DNA: TGTGCCAGCAGCCAACACTCAGCTGGTACGAACACCGGGGAGCTGTTTTTT.

This clonotype was detected many times. The genes are TRBV24-1 and TRBJ2-1, with D possibly TRBD1 on 5 matching bases. The V end was cut by 0 bases, the J end by 6 bases, with 8 bases between. Germline CDR1 is KGHDR and CDR2 is SFDVKD. The CDR3 spans 14 residues. In nucleotides, the CDR3 is TGTGCCACCAGTGATTTGCGGCAGGGCAATGAGCAGTTCTTC. Its translation is CATSDLRQGNEQFF.